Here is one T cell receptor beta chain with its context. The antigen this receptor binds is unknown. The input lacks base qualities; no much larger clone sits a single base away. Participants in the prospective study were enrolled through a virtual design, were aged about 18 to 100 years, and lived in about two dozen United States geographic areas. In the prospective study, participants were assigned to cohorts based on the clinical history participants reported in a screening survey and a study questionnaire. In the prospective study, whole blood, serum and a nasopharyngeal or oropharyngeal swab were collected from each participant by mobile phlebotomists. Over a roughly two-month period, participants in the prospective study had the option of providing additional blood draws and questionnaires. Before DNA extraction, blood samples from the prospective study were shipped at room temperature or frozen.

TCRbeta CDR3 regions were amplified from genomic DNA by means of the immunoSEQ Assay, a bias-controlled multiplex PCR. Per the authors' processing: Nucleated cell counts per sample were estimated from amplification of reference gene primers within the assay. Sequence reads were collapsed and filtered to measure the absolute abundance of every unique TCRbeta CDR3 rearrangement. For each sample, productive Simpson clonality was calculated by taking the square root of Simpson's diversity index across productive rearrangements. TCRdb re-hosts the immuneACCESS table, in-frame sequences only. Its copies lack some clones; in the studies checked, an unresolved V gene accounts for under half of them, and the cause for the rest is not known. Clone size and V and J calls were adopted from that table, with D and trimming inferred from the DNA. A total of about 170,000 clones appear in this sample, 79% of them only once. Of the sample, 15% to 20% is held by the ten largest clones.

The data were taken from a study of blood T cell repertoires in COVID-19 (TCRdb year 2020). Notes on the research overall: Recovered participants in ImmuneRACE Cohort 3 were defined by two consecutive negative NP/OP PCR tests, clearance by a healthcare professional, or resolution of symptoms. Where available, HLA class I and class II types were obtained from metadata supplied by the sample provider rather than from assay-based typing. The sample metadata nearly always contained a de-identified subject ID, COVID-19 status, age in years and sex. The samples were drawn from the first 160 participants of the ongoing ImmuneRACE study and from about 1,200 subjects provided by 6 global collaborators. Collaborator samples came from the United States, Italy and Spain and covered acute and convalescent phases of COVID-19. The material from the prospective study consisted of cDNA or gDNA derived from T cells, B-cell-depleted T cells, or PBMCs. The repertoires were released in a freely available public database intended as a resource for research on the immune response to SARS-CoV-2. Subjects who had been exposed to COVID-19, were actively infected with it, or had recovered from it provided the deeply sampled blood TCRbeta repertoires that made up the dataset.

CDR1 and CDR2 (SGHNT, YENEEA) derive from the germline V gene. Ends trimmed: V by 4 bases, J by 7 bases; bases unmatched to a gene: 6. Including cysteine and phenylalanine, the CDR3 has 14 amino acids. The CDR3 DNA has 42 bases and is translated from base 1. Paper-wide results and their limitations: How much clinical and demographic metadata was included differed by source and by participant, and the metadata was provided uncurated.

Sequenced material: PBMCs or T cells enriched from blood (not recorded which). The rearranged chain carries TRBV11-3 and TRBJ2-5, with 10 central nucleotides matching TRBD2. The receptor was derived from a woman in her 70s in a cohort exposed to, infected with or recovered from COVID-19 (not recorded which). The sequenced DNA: TGTGCCAGCAGCTCATCTAGCGGGAGTGGGACCCAGTACTTC. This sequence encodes CASSSSSGSGTQYF.